Each of the 14 T cell receptor beta chains below was sequenced from the same sample in a study of cytotoxic CD8 clonotypes in ibrutinib-treated CLL. The repertoire was sequenced with immunoSEQ multiplex PCR; TCRdb's copy has only in-frame clones and lacks some. Among about 200,000 clones listed, more than 70% were seen once. The sequencing used PBMCs, collected after 12 months of ibrutinib treatment. The receptors here all came from a human donor with chronic lymphocytic leukemia.

This clone was seen once. The chain recombines TRBV29-1 with TRBJ2-7; no firm D call. This CDR3 comprises 12 residues. Germline values: CDR1 SQVTM, CDR2 ANQGSEA. V gave up 4 bases and J gave up 3 bases, with 10 bases separating them. CDR3 bases: TGCAGCGTTGTGGAGAGTAGCTACGAGCAGTACTTC. Protein: CSVVESSYEQYF.

The table lists this clone with a few counts. J is TRBJ2-7 and V is TRBV6-6; D remains ambiguous. Germline CDR1 and CDR2: MNHNY and SVGAGI (reference sequence). The CDR3 is made up of 14 amino acids. V was trimmed by 1 base and J by 5 bases, leaving 12 bases between them. The DNA of the CDR3 is TGTGCCAGCAGTTACTGGCGGAGTGAGGACGAGCAGTACTTC. This codes for CASSYWRSEDEQYF.

J is TRBJ2-7 and V is TRBV6-5; 7 nucleotides agree with TRBD1. The length of the CDR3 is 14 residues. With V trimmed by 6 bases and J by 2 bases, 7 bases remained unmatched. Germline V lookup: CDR1 MNHEY, CDR2 SVGAGI. The chain's CDR3 is CASSAGQETYEQYF. CDR3 DNA sequence: TGTGCCAGCAGCGCCGGACAGGAGACCTACGAGCAGTACTTC.

The chain links TRBV4-1 to TRBJ2-1; 8 bases fit TRBD2. The CDR3 totals 16 residues. Unmatched junction bases numbered 4, after V lost 3 bases and J lost 0 bases. From germline, CDR1 is MGHRA and CDR2 YSYEKL. The CDR3 is CASSHTGTSSYNEQFF. The DNA of the CDR3 is TGCGCCAGCAGCCACACCGGGACTAGCTCCTACAATGAGCAGTTCTTC.

V is TRBV7-3 and J is TRBJ2-5; D gene ambiguous. The V gene lost 1 base and the J gene lost 5 bases, with 8 bases spanning the gap. The germline V gene has CDR1 SGHTA and CDR2 FQGTGA. The CDR3 totals 13 residues. The CDR3 DNA follows: TGTGCCAGCAGCTTAAGGGCGAGGGAGACCCAGTACTTC. This codes for CASSLRARETQYF.

This rearrangement joins TRBV7-6 to TRBJ2-5, with 9 nucleotides matching TRBD1. Germline loops: CDR1 SGHVS, CDR2 FNYEAQ. Trimming cost V 4 bases and J 5 bases; bases outside gene matches: 8. CDR3 length: 15 residues. The CDR3 reads CASSSRQGGYETQYF. DNA for the CDR3: TGTGCCAGCAGCTCCCGACAGGGGGGATACGAGACCCAGTACTTC.

Of note for this clone: The same CDR3 also results from other DNA sequences found in this sample. The chain has TRBV25-1 and TRBJ1-2; unclear D gene. CDR1 MGHDK and CDR2 SYGVNS come from the germline V gene. V lost 0 bases, J lost 0 bases, and 11 bases lay in between. The CDR3 extends over 16 amino acids. The CDR3 DNA sequence: TGTGCCAGCAGTGAATATGGGCAGAGAACTAACTATGGCTACACCTTC. It encodes CASSEYGQRTNYGYTF.

The chain uses TRBV6-5 and TRBJ2-7; D may match TRBD1 or TRBD2 (6 bases each). Germline CDR1 and CDR2: MNHEY and SVGAGI. The length of the CDR3 is 15 residues. V was clipped by 0 bases and J by 4 bases, with 13 bases between them. In DNA, the CDR3 is TGTGCCAGCAGTTACTCCTCGGGGGCGGTTTACGAGCAGTACTTC. It translates to CASSYSSGAVYEQYF.

The CDR3 spells CASSSGRGHKLYAGYTF. CDR3 DNA sequence: TGTGCCAGCAGCTCCGGTCGGGGACATAAGCTCTATGCTGGCTACACCTTC. The chain uses TRBV28 and TRBJ1-2, with D perhaps TRBD1 (6 bases). CDR1 is MDHEN, CDR2 SYDVKM, per germline. V shed 6 bases and J shed 7 bases, with 27 bases lying between them. This CDR3 spans 17 amino acids.

The J gene is TRBJ1-5, the V gene TRBV19; D may be TRBD1 (6 bases). With 8 bases removed from V and 4 bases from J, the gap between germline ends came to 12 bases. Germline V CDR1 and CDR2: LNHDA, SQIVND (reference sequence). The CDR3 has 13 residues. CDR3 sequence (DNA): TGTGCCAGTGAGAAGAGGGGGAATCAGCCCCAGCATTTT. It yields the protein CASEKRGNQPQHF.

The chain employs TRBV11-2 and TRBJ1-1; maybe TRBD1 (6 bases). V was cut by 2 bases and J by 3 bases, with 19 bases left in between. Germline loops: CDR1 SGHAT, CDR2 FQNNGV. This CDR3 has 17 residues. CDR3 region: CASSLFSRRGWDTEAFF. For the CDR3, the DNA is TGTGCCAGCAGCTTATTTAGTCGCAGGGGTTGGGACACTGAAGCTTTCTTT.

As for this clone: Compared with germline, one end of the junction differs, possibly owing to a read error. This sequence joins TRBV7-7 and TRBJ2-2; D unclear. This CDR3 is 14 amino acids long. The germline gives CDR1 SSHAT, CDR2 FNYEAQ (reference sequence). Written as DNA, the CDR3 is TGTGCTAGCAACAATGGTTGGGGTACCGGGGAGCTGTTTTTT. Translating gives CASNNGWGTGELFF.

The chain combines TRBV11-2 with TRBJ2-5, with D unclear. CDR1 is SGHAT and CDR2 is FQNNGV in the germline V gene. V dropped 3 bases and J dropped 3 bases, with 14 bases sitting between them. The CDR3 runs 15 residues. This CDR3 is CASSLLSGYEETQYF. CDR3 coding DNA: TGTGCCAGCAGCTTGTTATCAGGTTACGAAGAGACCCAGTACTTC.

The chain couples TRBV13 to TRBJ2-2; D is unclear. Germline lookup yields CDR1 PRHDT and CDR2 FYEKMQ (reference sequence). Deletions cut 3 bases from V and 9 bases from J, with 5 bases between. The CDR3 extends over 11 amino acids. The DNA for the CDR3 is TGTGCCAGCAGCTTGAGCAGGGAGCTGTTTTTT. Amino acid sequence: CASSLSRELFF.